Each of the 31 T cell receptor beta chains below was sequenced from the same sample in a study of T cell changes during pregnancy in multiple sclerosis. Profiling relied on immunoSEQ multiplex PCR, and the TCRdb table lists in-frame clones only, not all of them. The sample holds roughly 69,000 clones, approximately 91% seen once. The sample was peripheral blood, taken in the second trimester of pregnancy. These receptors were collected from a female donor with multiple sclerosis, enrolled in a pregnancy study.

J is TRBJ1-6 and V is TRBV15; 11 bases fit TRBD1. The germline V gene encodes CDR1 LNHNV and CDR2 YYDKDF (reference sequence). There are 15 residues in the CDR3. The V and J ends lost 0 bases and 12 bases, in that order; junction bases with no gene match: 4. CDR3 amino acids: CATSRDKGQGGPLHF. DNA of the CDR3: TGTGCCACCAGCAGAGATAAGGGACAGGGGGGACCCCTCCACTTT.

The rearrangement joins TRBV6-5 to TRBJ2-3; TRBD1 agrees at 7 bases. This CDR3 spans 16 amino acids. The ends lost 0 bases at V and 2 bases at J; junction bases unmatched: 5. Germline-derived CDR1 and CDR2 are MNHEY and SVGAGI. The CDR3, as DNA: TGTGCCAGCAGTTACTCGGGGACAGCTCCCACAGATACGCAGTATTTT. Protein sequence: CASSYSGTAPTDTQYF.

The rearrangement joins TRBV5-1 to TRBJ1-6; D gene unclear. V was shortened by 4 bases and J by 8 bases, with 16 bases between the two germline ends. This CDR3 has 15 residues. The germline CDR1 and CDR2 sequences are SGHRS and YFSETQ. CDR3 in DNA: TGCGCCAGCAGCCCCTGGACGGGGAAGGATTCACCCCTCCACTTT. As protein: CASSPWTGKDSPLHF.

The CDR3 region is CASSINPGNGYEQYF. The CDR3, as DNA: TGTGCCAGTAGTATCAACCCAGGGAATGGGTACGAGCAGTACTTC. The chain links TRBV19 to TRBJ2-7; D is possibly TRBD1 (5 bases). Trimming took off 3 bases at V and 4 bases at J, with 16 bases between the two ends. The germline CDR1 and CDR2 sequences are LNHDA and SQIVND (reference sequence). The CDR3 totals 15 residues. Drawing the rest from reference TRBV19 and TRBJ2-7, the complete variable domain is DGGITQSPKYLFRKEGQNVTLSCEQNLNHDAMYWYRQDPGQGLRLIYYSQIVNDFQKGDIAEGYSVSREKKESFPLTVTSAQKNPTAFYLCASSINPGNGYEQYFGPGTRLTVT.

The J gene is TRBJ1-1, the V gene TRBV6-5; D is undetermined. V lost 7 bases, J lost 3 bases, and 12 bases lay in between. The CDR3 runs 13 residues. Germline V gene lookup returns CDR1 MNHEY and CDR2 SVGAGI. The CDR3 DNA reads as TGTGCCAGCACCCCCAGGCGGGACACTGAAGCTTTCTTT. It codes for CASTPRRDTEAFF.

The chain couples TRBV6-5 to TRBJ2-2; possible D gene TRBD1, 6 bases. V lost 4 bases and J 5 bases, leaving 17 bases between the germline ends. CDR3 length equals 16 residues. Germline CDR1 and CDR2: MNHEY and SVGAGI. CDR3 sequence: CASSSGQRSLTGELFF. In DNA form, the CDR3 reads TGTGCCAGCAGTTCGGGACAACGGTCCCTTACCGGGGAGCTGTTTTTT.

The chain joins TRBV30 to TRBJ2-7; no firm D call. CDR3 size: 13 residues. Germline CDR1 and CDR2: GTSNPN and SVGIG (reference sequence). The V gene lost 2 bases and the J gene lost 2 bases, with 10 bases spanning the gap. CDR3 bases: TGTGCCTGGAGTCAACAGTGGACCTACGAGCAGTACTTC. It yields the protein CAWSQQWTYEQYF.

CDR3 protein: CASSLHGVYNEQFF. The CDR3 DNA sequence: TGTGCCAGCAGCTTGCACGGGGTCTACAATGAGCAGTTCTTC. This chain uses TRBV5-4 with TRBJ2-1, with a tentative D call TRBD2 (5 bases). V was clipped by 1 base and J by 3 bases, with 8 bases between them. The CDR3 length is 14 residues. Germline V CDR1 and CDR2: SGHNT, YYREEE (reference sequence). Using reference TRBV5-4 and TRBJ2-1 for the parts outside the CDR3, the full variable domain is ETGVTQSPTHLIKTRGQQVTLRCSSQSGHNTVSWYQQALGQGPQFIFQYYREEENGRGNFPPRFSGLQFPNYSSELNVNALELDDSALYLCASSLHGVYNEQFFGPGTRLTVL.

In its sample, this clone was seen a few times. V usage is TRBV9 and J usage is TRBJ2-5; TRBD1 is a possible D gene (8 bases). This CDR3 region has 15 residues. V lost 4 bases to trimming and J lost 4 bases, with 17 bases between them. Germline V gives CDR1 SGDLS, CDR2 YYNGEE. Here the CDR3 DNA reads TGTGCCAGCAGCCGACAGGGGAGGGAAACAGAGACCCAGTACTTC. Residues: CASSRQGRETETQYF.

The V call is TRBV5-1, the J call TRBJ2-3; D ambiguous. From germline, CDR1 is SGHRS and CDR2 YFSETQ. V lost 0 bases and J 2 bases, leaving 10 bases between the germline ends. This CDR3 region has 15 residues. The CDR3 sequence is CASSLVPQNTDTQYF. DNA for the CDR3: TGCGCCAGCAGCTTGGTCCCCCAGAACACAGATACGCAGTATTTT.

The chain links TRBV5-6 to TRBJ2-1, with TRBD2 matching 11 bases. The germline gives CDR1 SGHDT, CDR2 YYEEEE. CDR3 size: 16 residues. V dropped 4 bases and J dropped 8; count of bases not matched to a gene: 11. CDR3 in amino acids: CASSVLAGTSGDEQFF. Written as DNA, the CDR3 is TGTGCCAGCAGCGTGTTGGCCGGGACTAGCGGCGATGAGCAGTTCTTC.

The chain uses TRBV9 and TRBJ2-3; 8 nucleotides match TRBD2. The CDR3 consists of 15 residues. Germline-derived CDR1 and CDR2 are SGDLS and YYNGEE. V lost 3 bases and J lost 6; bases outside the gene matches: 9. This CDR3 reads CASSAVGGALDTQYF. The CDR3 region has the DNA TGTGCCAGCAGCGCCGTCGGGGGGGCTTTGGATACGCAGTATTTT.

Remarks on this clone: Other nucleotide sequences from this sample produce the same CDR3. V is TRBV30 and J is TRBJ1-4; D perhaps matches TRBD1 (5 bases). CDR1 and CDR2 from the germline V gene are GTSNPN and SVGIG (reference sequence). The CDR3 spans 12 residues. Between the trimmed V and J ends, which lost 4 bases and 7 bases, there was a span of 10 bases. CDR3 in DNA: TGTGCCTGGACAGGGATCTCTGAAAAACTGTTTTTT. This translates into CAWTGISEKLFF.

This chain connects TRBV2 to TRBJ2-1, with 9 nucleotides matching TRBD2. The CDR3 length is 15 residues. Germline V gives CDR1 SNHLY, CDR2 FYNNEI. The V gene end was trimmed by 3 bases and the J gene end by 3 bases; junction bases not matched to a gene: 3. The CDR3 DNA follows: TGTGCCAGCAGTGAGGGGACTAGCCGCTACAATGAGCAGTTCTTC. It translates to CASSEGTSRYNEQFF.

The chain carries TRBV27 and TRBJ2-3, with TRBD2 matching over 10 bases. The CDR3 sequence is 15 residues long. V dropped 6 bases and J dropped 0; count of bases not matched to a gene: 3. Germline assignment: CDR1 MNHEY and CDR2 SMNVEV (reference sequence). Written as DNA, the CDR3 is TGTGCCAGCAGATGGACTAGCGGTAGCACAGATACGCAGTATTTT. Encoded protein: CASRWTSGSTDTQYF.

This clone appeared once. The CDR3 sequence is CASSEGQGRFEQYF. The DNA for the CDR3 is TGTGCCAGCAGTGAAGGGCAGGGTCGTTTCGAGCAGTACTTC. The rearrangement links TRBV6-1 to TRBJ2-7, with D perhaps TRBD1 (5 bases). Germline assignment: CDR1 MNHNS and CDR2 SASEGT. The CDR3 spans 14 residues. V lost 1 base and J 6 bases, leaving 13 bases between the germline ends.

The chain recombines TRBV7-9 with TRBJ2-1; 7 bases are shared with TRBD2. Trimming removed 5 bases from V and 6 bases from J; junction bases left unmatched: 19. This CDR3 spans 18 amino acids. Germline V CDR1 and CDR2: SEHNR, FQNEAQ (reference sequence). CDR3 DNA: TGTGCCAGCAGCCTCCGCTCGGGGGGTTTCGGTCTCCGCAATGAGCAGTTCTTC. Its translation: CASSLRSGGFGLRNEQFF.

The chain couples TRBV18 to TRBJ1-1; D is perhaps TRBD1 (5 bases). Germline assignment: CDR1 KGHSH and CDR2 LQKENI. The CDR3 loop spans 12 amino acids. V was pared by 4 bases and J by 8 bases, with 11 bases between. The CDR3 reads CASSQDGGEAFF. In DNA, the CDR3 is TGTGCCAGCTCACAGGACGGGGGGGAAGCTTTCTTT.

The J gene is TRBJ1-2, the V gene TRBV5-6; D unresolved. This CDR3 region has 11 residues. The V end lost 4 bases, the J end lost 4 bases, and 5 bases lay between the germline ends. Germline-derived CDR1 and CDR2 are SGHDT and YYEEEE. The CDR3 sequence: CASSTGYGYTF. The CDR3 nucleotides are TGTGCCAGCAGCACCGGCTATGGCTACACCTTC.

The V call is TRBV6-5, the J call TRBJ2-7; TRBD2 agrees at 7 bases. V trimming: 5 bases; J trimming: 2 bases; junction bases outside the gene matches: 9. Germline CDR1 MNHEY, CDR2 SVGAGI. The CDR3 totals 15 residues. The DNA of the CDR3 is TGTGCCAGCAGTGCCGACATGACTAGCACCTACGAGCAGTACTTC. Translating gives CASSADMTSTYEQYF.

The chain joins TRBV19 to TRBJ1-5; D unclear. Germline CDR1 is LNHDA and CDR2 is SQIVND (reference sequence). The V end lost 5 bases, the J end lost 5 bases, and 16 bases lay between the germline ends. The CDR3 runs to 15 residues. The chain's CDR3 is CASSPLRTSDQPQHF. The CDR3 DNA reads TGTGCCAGTAGTCCGCTTAGAACCTCGGATCAGCCCCAGCATTTT.

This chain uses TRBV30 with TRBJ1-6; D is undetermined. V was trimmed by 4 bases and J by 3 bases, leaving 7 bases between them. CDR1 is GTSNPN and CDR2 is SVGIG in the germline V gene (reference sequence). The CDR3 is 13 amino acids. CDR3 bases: TGTGCCTGGAAAACCAGCTATAATTCACCCCTCCACTTT. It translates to CAWKTSYNSPLHF.

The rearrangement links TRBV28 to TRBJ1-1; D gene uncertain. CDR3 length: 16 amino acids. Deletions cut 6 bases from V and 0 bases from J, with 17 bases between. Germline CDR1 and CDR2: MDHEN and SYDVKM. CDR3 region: CASRGNEGFLNTEAFF. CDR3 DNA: TGTGCCAGCAGAGGGAATGAGGGATTCCTGAACACTGAAGCTTTCTTT.

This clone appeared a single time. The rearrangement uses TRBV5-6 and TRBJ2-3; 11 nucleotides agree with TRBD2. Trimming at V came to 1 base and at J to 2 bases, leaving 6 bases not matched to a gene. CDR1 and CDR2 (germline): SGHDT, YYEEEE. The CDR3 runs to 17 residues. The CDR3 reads CASSLPVLAGVTDTQYF. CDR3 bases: TGTGCCAGCAGCTTGCCAGTACTAGCGGGGGTCACAGATACGCAGTATTTT.

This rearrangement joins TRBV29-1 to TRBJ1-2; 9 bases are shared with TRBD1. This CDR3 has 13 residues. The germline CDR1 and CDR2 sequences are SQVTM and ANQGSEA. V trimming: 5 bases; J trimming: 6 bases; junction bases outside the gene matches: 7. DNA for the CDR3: TGCAGCGTTCATCGTAGGACAGGGGATGGCTACACCTTC. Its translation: CSVHRRTGDGYTF.

The CDR3 bases are TGTGCCAGTAGTACCGGGGACTCCTACAGGGGGTTCTTT. Protein product: CASSTGDSYRGFF. The chain recombines TRBV19 with TRBJ1-1; 8 bases match TRBD1. CDR3 size: 13 residues. CDR1 and CDR2 from the germline V gene are LNHDA and SQIVND (reference sequence). J lost 14 bases, V lost 4 bases, and 12 bases had no gene match. The full variable domain, rest sourced from reference TRBV19 and TRBJ1-1, is DGGITQSPKYLFRKEGQNVTLSCEQNLNHDAMYWYRQDPGQGLRLIYYSQIVNDFQKGDIAEGYSVSREKKESFPLTVTSAQKNPTAFYLCASSTGDSYRGFFGQGTRLTVV.

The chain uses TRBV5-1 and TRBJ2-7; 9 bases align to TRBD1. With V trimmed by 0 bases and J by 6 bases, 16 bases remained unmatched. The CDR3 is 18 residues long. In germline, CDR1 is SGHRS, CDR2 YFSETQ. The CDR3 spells CASSLDGFTGGGLVEQYF. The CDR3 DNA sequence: TGCGCCAGCAGCTTGGACGGATTTACAGGGGGCGGGCTGGTCGAGCAGTACTTC.

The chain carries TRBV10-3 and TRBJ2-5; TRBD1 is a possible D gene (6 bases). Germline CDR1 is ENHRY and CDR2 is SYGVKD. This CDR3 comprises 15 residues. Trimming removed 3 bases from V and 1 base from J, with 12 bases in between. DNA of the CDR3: TGTGCCATCAGTGATCTTGGGGGCCGCCAAGAGACCCAGTACTTC. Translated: CAISDLGGRQETQYF.

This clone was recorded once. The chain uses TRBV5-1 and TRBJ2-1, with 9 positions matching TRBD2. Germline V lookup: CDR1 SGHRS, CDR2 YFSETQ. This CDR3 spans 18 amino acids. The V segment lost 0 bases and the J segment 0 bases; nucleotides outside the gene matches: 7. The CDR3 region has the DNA TGCGCCAGCAGCTTGGGGCTAGCGGGACTAAGCTCCTACAATGAGCAGTTCTTC. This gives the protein CASSLGLAGLSSYNEQFF. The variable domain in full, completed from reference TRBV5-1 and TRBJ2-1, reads KAGVTQTPRYLIKTRGQQVTLSCSPISGHRSVSWYQQTPGQGLQFLFEYFSETQRNKGNFPGRFSGRQFSNSRSEMNVSTLELGDSALYLCASSLGLAGLSSYNEQFFGPGTRLTVL.

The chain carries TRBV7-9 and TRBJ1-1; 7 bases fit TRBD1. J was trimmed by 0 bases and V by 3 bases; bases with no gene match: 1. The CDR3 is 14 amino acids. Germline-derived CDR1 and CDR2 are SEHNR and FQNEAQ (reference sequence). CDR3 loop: CASSLTGMNTEAFF. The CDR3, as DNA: TGTGCCAGCAGCTTGACAGGGATGAACACTGAAGCTTTCTTT.

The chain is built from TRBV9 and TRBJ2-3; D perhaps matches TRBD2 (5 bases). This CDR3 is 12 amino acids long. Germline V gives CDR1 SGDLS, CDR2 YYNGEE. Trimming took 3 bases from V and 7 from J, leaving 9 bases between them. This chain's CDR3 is CASSGDGNTQYF. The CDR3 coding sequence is TGTGCCAGCAGCGGAGACGGGAATACGCAGTATTTT.